The present T cell receptor (beta chain) was sequenced within a study of blood T cells in healthy people across ages. The sample holds many counts of this clonotype. PCR was performed a second time for about 6 to 11 cycles using a sample-barcoded 5' primer and a J-beta primer mix. Each CDR3 protein is one row after TCRdb ran MiXCR on the 5' RACE reads. This table has over 550,000 distinct CDR3 sequences, about 30% appearing once. The CDR3 runs to 12 residues. Germline CDR1 MNHEY, CDR2 SVGAGI. The V gene end was trimmed by 10 bases and the J gene end by 8 bases; junction bases not matched to a gene: 10.

The chain recombines TRBV6-5 with TRBJ1-2; TRBD1 aligns across 7 bases. Sequenced material: blood. The TCR originated in a woman at least 80 years old in good health. CDR3 region: CATVTGAKGYTF. CDR3 nucleotides: TGTGCCACCGTTACAGGGGCTAAGGGCTACACCTTC.